This T cell receptor (beta chain) was retrieved from a study of blood T cell repertoires in COVID-19. Clones were sequenced by immunoSEQ multiplex PCR, and TCRdb holds only the in-frame ones, with some missing. The sample lists 150,000 to 200,000 clones, about 76% occurring once. What was sequenced was peripheral blood. The receptor's source is a middle-aged woman with COVID-19, enrolled during active disease.

The CDR3 nucleotides are TGTGCCAGCAGCCATATAGCGGTTCCCTCCTACAATGAGCAGTTCTTC. It is translated as CASSHIAVPSYNEQFF. This rearrangement joins TRBV3-1 (or the pseudogene TRBV3-2) to TRBJ2-1; maybe TRBD2 (6 bases). Germline assignment: CDR1 LGHDT and CDR2 YNNKEL (reference sequence). V was shortened by 3 bases and J by 0 bases, with 12 bases between the two germline ends. This CDR3 has 16 residues.